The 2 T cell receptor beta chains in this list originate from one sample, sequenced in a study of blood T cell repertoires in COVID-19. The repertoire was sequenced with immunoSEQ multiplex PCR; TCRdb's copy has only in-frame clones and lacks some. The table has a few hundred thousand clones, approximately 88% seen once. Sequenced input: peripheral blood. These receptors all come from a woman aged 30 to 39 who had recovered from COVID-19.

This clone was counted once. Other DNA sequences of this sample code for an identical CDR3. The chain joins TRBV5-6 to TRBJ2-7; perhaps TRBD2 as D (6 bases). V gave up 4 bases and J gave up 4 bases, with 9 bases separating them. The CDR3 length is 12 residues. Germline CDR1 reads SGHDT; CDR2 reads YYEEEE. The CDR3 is CASSLGGYEQYF. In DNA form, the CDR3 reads TGTGCCAGCAGCCTCGGGGGATACGAGCAGTACTTC.

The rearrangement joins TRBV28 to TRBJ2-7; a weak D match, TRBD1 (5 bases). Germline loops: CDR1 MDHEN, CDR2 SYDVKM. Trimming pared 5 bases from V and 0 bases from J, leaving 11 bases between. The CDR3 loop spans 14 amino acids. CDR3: CASSPDTDSYEQYF. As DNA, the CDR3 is TGTGCCAGCAGTCCGGACACTGACTCCTACGAGCAGTACTTC.